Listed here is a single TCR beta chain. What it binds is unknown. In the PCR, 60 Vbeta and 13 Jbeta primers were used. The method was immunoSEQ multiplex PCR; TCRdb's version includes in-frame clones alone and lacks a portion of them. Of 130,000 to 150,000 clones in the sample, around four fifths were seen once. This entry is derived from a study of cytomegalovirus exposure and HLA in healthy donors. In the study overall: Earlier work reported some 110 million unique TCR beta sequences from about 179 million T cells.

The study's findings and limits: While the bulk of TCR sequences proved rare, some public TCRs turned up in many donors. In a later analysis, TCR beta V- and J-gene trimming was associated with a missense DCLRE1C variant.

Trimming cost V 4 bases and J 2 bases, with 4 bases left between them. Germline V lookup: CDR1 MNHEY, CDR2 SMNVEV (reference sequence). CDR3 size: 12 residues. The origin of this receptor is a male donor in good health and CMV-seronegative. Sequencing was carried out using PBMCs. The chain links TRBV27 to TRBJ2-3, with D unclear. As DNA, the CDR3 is TGTGCCAGCAGTTCGTACACAGATACGCAGTATTTT. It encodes CASSSYTDTQYF.